Ten or more counts support the clone carrying this T cell receptor beta chain. The data derive from a study of T cells in Graves' hyperthyroidism and ophthalmopathy. Study background: Peripheral blood was acquired at first diagnosis, ahead of any therapy whatsoever.

TCR beta CDR3 regions were amplified from RNA transcripts. RT-PCR in the first round (using the HTBI primer set) targeted the TCR CDR3. MiXCR, run by TCRdb on the multiplex PCR reads, gives a single entry per CDR3 protein. The sample carries 400,000 or so distinct CDR3 sequences, 13% to 15% recorded once. Patients having uncontrolled infection, another autoimmune disease, pregnancy or lactation were not included. Each diagnosis drew on symptoms, thyroxine, TRAb, thyroid ultrasound and orbital computed tomography findings. Out of approximately 10 ml of fresh peripheral blood came the PBMCs. The CDR3 is 15 amino acids. The trim removed 6 bases at V and 9 bases at J, leaving 11 bases unmatched. Per the germline V gene, CDR1 is SNHLY and CDR2 is FYNNEI.

The chain is built from TRBV2 and TRBJ2-1, with 10 bases aligning to TRBD2. This receptor was obtained from an older woman with Graves' ophthalmopathy. The specimen was blood. In DNA form, the CDR3 reads TGTGCCAGCAGAGAACAAGCGGGAGGGCAGGGTGAGCAGTTCTTC. As protein: CASREQAGGQGEQFF.